These 18 T cell receptor beta chains came from one sample sequenced in a study of metastatic and nonmetastatic thyroid tumors. No patient had received any treatment before thyroid surgery. Via MiXCR, TCRdb re-called the PCR reads. Among around 23,000 clones listed, 20% to 30% were seen once. Sequencing was done on a sample of blood. The origin of the receptors is a male donor with papillary thyroid cancer or a benign thyroid nodule (not recorded which). Some clones in this sample may be carry-over from other donors' samples.

This clone was counted ten times or more. The gene calls are TRBV7-9 and TRBJ2-3; D is unclear. The CDR3 runs to 13 residues. The germline V gene has CDR1 SEHNR and CDR2 FQNEAQ (reference sequence). Trimming shortened V by 5 bases and J by 4 bases, and 10 bases separated the two germline ends. CDR3 bases: TGTGCCAGCAGCAGATATGGGGCAGATACGCAGTATTTT. This translates into CASSRYGADTQYF. Full variable domain (remainder filled in from reference TRBV7-9 and TRBJ2-3): DTGVSQNPRHKITKRGQNVTFRCDPISEHNRLYWYRQTLGQGPEFLTYFQNEAQLEKSRLLSDRFSAERPKGSFSTLEIQRTEQGDSAMYLCASSRYGADTQYFGPGTRLTVL.

This clone was observed at least ten times. The genes are TRBV12-5 and TRBJ1-3; no clear D gene. Trimming stripped 7 bases from V and 8 bases from J, with 12 bases between. Looked up from germline, CDR1 is LGHNT and CDR2 is FRNRAP. The CDR3 is made up of 12 amino acids. The CDR3 nucleotides are TGTGCTAGTGCCCTAACGGTAGACACCATATATTTT. It encodes CASALTVDTIYF. The variable domain in full, with the rest retrieved from reference TRBV12-5 and TRBJ1-3, is DARVTQTPRHKVTEMGQEVTMRCQPILGHNTVFWYRQTMMQGLELLAYFRNRAPLDDSGMPKDRFSAEMPDATLATLKIQPSEPRDSAVYFCASALTVDTIYFGEGSWLTVV.

There are many counts of this clone. V gene TRBV4-1 combines with J gene TRBJ1-1; D not certain. CDR1 and CDR2 (germline): MGHRA, YSYEKL. The CDR3 covers 15 residues. With 1 base removed from V and 0 bases from J, the gap between germline ends came to 9 bases. CDR3 in amino acids: CASSQVGSMNTEAFF. In nucleotides, the CDR3 is TGCGCCAGCAGCCAAGTGGGTAGCATGAACACTGAAGCTTTCTTT.

The V call is TRBV20-1, the J call TRBJ1-1; TRBD1 aligns across 7 bases. Germline loops: CDR1 DFQATT, CDR2 SNEGSKA (reference sequence). Trimming removed 5 bases from V and 5 bases from J; junction bases left unmatched: 5. The CDR3 spans 12 residues. CDR3 amino acids: CSAPLTGTEAFF. The CDR3, as DNA: TGCAGTGCTCCCCTGACAGGGACTGAAGCTTTCTTT.

This clone was detected many times. The chain combines TRBV3-1 with TRBJ1-4; TRBD1 matches at 7 bases. CDR1 is LGHDT, CDR2 YNNKEL, per germline (reference sequence). V dropped 4 bases and J dropped 5; count of bases not matched to a gene: 7. This CDR3 region has 15 residues. The CDR3 region has the DNA TGTGCCAGCAGCCGCAGGGGACAGAGCAATGAAAAACTGTTTTTT. This sequence encodes CASSRRGQSNEKLFF.

This clone is medium-sized. CDR3 loop: CSAHSEGGREQYF. Written as DNA, the CDR3 is TGCAGTGCTCATAGCGAAGGAGGGCGTGAGCAGTACTTC. The V call is TRBV20-1, the J call TRBJ2-7, with D possibly matching TRBD2 (6 bases). With 5 bases removed from V and 7 bases from J, the gap between germline ends came to 18 bases. The CDR3 contains 13 residues. Per germline, CDR1 DFQATT and CDR2 SNEGSKA (reference sequence).

The CDR3 is CASSQIGTLLTGELFF. CDR3 nucleotide sequence: TGTGCCAGCAGTCAAATCGGGACTCTCCTCACCGGGGAGCTGTTTTTT. V usage is TRBV28 and J usage is TRBJ2-2; a possible D gene is TRBD2 (6 bases). Trimming took 5 bases from V and 4 from J, leaving 17 bases between them. The CDR3 sequence is 16 residues long. From germline, CDR1 is MDHEN and CDR2 SYDVKM.

This clone showed up just a few times. J is TRBJ1-4 and V is TRBV12-3 or TRBV12-4; TRBD1 matches at 7 bases. Trimming cost V 6 bases and J 0 bases; bases outside gene matches: 4. The CDR3 is 15 residues long. For the CDR3, the DNA is TGTGCCAGCAGACCGGGACAGTCAACTAATGAAAAACTGTTTTTT. Translated, it gives CASRPGQSTNEKLFF.

Only one count was recorded for this clone. V and J are TRBV20-1 and TRBJ2-2; TRBD2 might be the D (5 bases). Trimming shortened V by 3 bases and J by 17 bases, and 28 bases separated the two germline ends. CDR1 and CDR2 (germline): DFQATT, SNEGSKA (reference sequence). This CDR3 has 15 amino acids. The CDR3 protein is CSARVVGSNTGEFFF. The CDR3 DNA reads TGCAGTGCTAGGGTTGTGGGCTCGAACACCGGGGAGTTTTTTTTT.

The J gene is TRBJ2-1, the V gene TRBV11-2; D is uncertain. The CDR3 is made up of 15 amino acids. Germline V CDR1 and CDR2: SGHAT, FQNNGV. V lost 5 bases to trimming and J lost 8 bases, with 19 bases between them. This chain's CDR3 is CASSLTSGFWDEQFF. CDR3 in DNA: TGTGCCAGCAGCCTAACATCAGGTTTTTGGGATGAGCAGTTCTTC.

The table lists this clone with many counts. This chain's CDR3 is CASSQYRARDTQYF. CDR3 DNA sequence: TGCGCCAGCAGCCAATACAGGGCCAGAGATACGCAGTATTTT. This chain connects TRBV4-1 to TRBJ2-3; a weak D match, TRBD1 (6 bases). CDR1 is MGHRA and CDR2 is YSYEKL in the germline V gene. Trimming left V 2 bases short and J 5 bases short, with 11 bases between. The CDR3 covers 14 residues.

The chain is built from TRBV28 and TRBJ1-5; no reliable D call. The germline CDR1 and CDR2 sequences are MDHEN and SYDVKM. The CDR3 extends over 14 amino acids. V lost 4 bases to trimming and J lost 0 bases, with 7 bases between them. As DNA, the CDR3 is TGTGCCAGCAGTTCCTATAATAGCAATCAGCCCCAGCATTTT. It is translated as CASSSYNSNQPQHF.

The sample holds many counts of this clone. V gene TRBV6-1 combines with J gene TRBJ1-2; tentative D call: TRBD1 (6 bases). The CDR3 consists of 15 residues. The germline V gene encodes CDR1 MNHNS and CDR2 SASEGT. The V end was cut by 7 bases, the J end by 2 bases, with 17 bases between. CDR3 in amino acids: CASTSDSQPNYGYTF. CDR3 coding DNA: TGTGCCAGCACCTCGGACAGTCAGCCGAACTATGGCTACACCTTC.

This clone is medium-sized within its sample. This sequence joins TRBV6-1 and TRBJ2-1; D unclear. V gave up 1 base and J gave up 4 bases, with 17 bases separating them. The germline V gene has CDR1 MNHNS and CDR2 SASEGT. The CDR3 length is 17 residues. CDR3 nucleotides: TGTGCCAGCAGTGAAGAGCATGGGAACCAATTGTACAATGAGCAGTTCTTC. This codes for CASSEEHGNQLYNEQFF.

This clone was seen a handful of times. This chain uses TRBV9 with TRBJ2-1; maybe TRBD2 (5 bases). This CDR3 spans 14 amino acids. Trimming took 3 bases from V and 5 from J, leaving 12 bases between them. The germline V gene encodes CDR1 SGDLS and CDR2 YYNGEE. The CDR3 here is CASSASGLNNEQFF. CDR3 sequence (DNA): TGTGCCAGCAGCGCTTCTGGACTTAACAATGAGCAGTTCTTC.

This clone has ten or more counts. This chain links TRBV14 with TRBJ1-3; unclear D gene. Trimming took off 6 bases at V and 4 bases at J, with 7 bases between the two ends. CDR1 SGHDN and CDR2 FVKESK come from the germline V gene. The CDR3 has 12 residues. The CDR3 region is CASSVRGNTIYF. The CDR3 nucleotides are TGTGCCAGCAGTGTAAGGGGAAACACCATATATTTT.

This clone showed up many times. The chain carries TRBV20-1 and TRBJ2-1; TRBD2 aligns across 10 bases. The ends lost 5 bases at V and 0 bases at J; junction bases unmatched: 4. The CDR3 runs to 15 residues. Germline CDR1 DFQATT, CDR2 SNEGSKA (reference sequence). The CDR3 protein is CSAQPSGGSYNEQFF. The CDR3 region has the DNA TGCAGTGCTCAACCTAGCGGGGGCTCCTACAATGAGCAGTTCTTC.

This chain uses TRBV5-4 with TRBJ1-1; D is undetermined. CDR3 length: 15 residues. The germline gives CDR1 SGHNT, CDR2 YYREEE (reference sequence). V lost 0 bases to trimming and J lost 7 bases, with 16 bases between them. The CDR3 loop is CASSLVTGALLEAFF. The CDR3 DNA reads TGTGCCAGCAGCTTGGTAACGGGAGCCCTACTTGAAGCTTTCTTT.